Presented here are 18 T cell receptor beta chains from one specimen sequenced in a study of T cells in Graves' hyperthyroidism and ophthalmopathy. RNA transcripts provided the source from which TCR beta CDR3 regions were amplified. The HTBI primer set drove a first-round RT-PCR of the TCR CDR3. TCRdb used MiXCR to reprocess the multiplex PCR reads, holding one entry per CDR3 protein. Of roughly 650,000 distinct CDR3 sequences in the sample, approximately 15% were seen once. The sequenced sample consisted of blood. The receptors here all came from a woman aged 35 to 49 with Graves' ophthalmopathy.

This clonotype appeared once. The junction and the germline gene differ at one end; a read error may be behind it. V usage is TRBV29-1 and J usage is TRBJ2-1; no clear D gene. Germline V gene lookup returns CDR1 SQVTM and CDR2 ANQGSEA. The CDR3 is 15 amino acids. In nucleotides, the CDR3 is TGCGGCGTTGAAGATCGTCCTCTAGGATACAATGAGCAGTTCTTC. This encodes CGVEDRPLGYNEQFF.

This clonotype was found a few times. The genes are TRBV6-1 and TRBJ2-7; 10 nucleotides align to TRBD1. This CDR3 is built from 12 residues. Germline V CDR1 and CDR2: MNHNS, SASEGT. V was pared by 7 bases and J by 6 bases, with 3 bases of the junction left unmatched. This CDR3 reads CASKDRGGEQYF. The CDR3 nucleotides are TGTGCCAGCAAGGACAGGGGGGGCGAGCAGTACTTC.

This clonotype was detected only once. A much larger clone differs from this one at a single base, so this may be a read error. V is TRBV28 and J is TRBJ2-7; no clear D. Germline V gene sequence: CDR1 MDHEN, CDR2 SYDVKM. Trimming pared 4 bases from V and 3 bases from J, leaving 16 bases between. The CDR3 consists of 15 residues. In nucleotides, the CDR3 is TGTGCCAGCAGTTACAAGCCCCTCAGGATCTACGAGCAGTACTTC. This translates into CASSYKPLRIYEQYF.

This sequence joins TRBV3-1 and TRBJ1-1; D gene unclear. The CDR3 is 13 residues long. Trimming removed 4 bases from V and 5 bases from J, with 11 bases in between. Germline V lookup: CDR1 LGHDT, CDR2 YNNKEL (reference sequence). CDR3 nucleotides: TGTGCCAGCAGCCGCCGAGGTAGAACTGAAGCTTTCTTT. Its protein is CASSRRGRTEAFF.

At least ten counts were recorded for this clonotype. The V and J genes are TRBV2 and TRBJ2-5; 8 bases fit TRBD2. Trimming at V came to 5 bases and at J to 1 base, leaving 12 bases not matched to a gene. The CDR3 spans 17 residues. Germline loops: CDR1 SNHLY, CDR2 FYNNEI. The CDR3 DNA is TGTGCCAGCAGTCCGAGACGGCTAGCGGGTATCCAAGAGACCCAGTACTTC. Translating gives CASSPRRLAGIQETQYF. The entire variable domain, with the rest obtained from reference TRBV2 and TRBJ2-5, is as follows: EPEVTQTPSHQVTQMGQEVILRCVPISNHLYFYWYRQILGQKVEFLVSFYNNEISEKSEIFDDQFSVERPDGSNFTLKIRSTKLEDSAMYFCASSPRRLAGIQETQYFGPGTRLLVL.

The chain joins TRBV19 to TRBJ2-1; D remains ambiguous. The germline gives CDR1 LNHDA, CDR2 SQIVND (reference sequence). The CDR3 covers 15 residues. V was cut by 1 base and J by 0 bases, with 7 bases left in between. The CDR3 sequence is CASSIVADSYNEQFF. DNA of the CDR3: TGTGCCAGTAGTATAGTGGCAGACTCCTACAATGAGCAGTTCTTC. The entire variable domain, with the rest obtained from reference TRBV19 and TRBJ2-1, is as follows: DGGITQSPKYLFRKEGQNVTLSCEQNLNHDAMYWYRQDPGQGLRLIYYSQIVNDFQKGDIAEGYSVSREKKESFPLTVTSAQKNPTAFYLCASSIVADSYNEQFFGPGTRLTVL.

Comments on this clonotype: The junction and the germline gene differ at one end; a read error may be behind it. The gene calls are TRBV18 and TRBJ2-7; D call uncertain. The CDR3 runs to 11 residues. Germline V gene lookup returns CDR1 KGHSH and CDR2 LQKENI. The CDR3 region has the DNA TGTGCCGGCTCAGGCAACTACGAGCAGTACTTC. Its protein is CAGSGNYEQYF.

V and J are TRBV12-3 or TRBV12-4 and TRBJ1-4, with TRBD1 matching over 8 bases. The CDR3 has 13 residues. The junction had 4 bases not matched to a gene; V was cut back by 6 bases and J by 7 bases. The CDR3 spells CASRTGVSEKLFF. In nucleotides, the CDR3 is TGTGCCAGCAGGACAGGGGTTAGTGAAAAACTGTTTTTT.

This clonotype was counted a few times. Compared with germline, one end of the junction differs, possibly owing to a read error. This chain connects TRBV6-1 to TRBJ1-1; D remains unclear. This CDR3 contains 13 residues. Germline-derived CDR1 and CDR2 are MNHNS and SASEGT. The CDR3 here is CASHVQADTEALF. The CDR3, as DNA: TGTGCCAGCCACGTCCAGGCAGACACTGAAGCTCTCTTT.

There are many counts of this clonotype. The chain combines TRBV6-1 with TRBJ2-7; no definite D call. This CDR3 spans 14 amino acids. Germline loops: CDR1 MNHNS, CDR2 SASEGT. The V end lost 6 bases, the J end lost 2 bases, and 14 bases lay between the germline ends. The CDR3 region is CASRSAPGAYEQYF. For the CDR3, the DNA is TGTGCCAGCAGAAGCGCCCCTGGGGCCTACGAGCAGTACTTC.

The chain has TRBV20-1 and TRBJ2-7; D may be TRBD2 (6 bases). The CDR3 has 12 residues. The germline V gene has CDR1 DFQATT and CDR2 SNEGSKA (reference sequence). Trimming shortened V by 6 bases and J by 3 bases, and 12 bases separated the two germline ends. The CDR3 DNA sequence: TGCAGTGCCCTGGGGGGTAACTACGAGCAGTACTTC. Translating gives CSALGGNYEQYF.

The genes are TRBV2 and TRBJ2-2, with a possible D match to TRBD1 (5 bases). Germline assignment: CDR1 SNHLY and CDR2 FYNNEI. The germline V and J ends were trimmed by 7 bases and 4 bases, with 13 bases remaining between them. This CDR3 has 14 residues. For the CDR3, the DNA is TGTGCCAGCAAGGGGATTAGTATCACCGGGGAGCTGTTTTTT. Its protein is CASKGISITGELFF.

The table lists this clonotype with many counts. J is TRBJ1-1 and V is TRBV6-1; 7 bases fit TRBD1. Germline V gene sequence: CDR1 MNHNS, CDR2 SASEGT. The CDR3 sequence is 17 residues long. The ends lost 1 base at V and 0 bases at J; junction bases unmatched: 8. The CDR3 sequence is CASSEVAGGAMNTEAFF. The CDR3 DNA reads as TGTGCCAGCAGTGAAGTTGCAGGGGGAGCTATGAACACTGAAGCTTTCTTT.

The chain links TRBV28 to TRBJ1-2, with D hard to call. This CDR3 comprises 13 residues. Per the germline V gene, CDR1 is MDHEN and CDR2 is SYDVKM. V lost 5 bases and J lost 0, with 7 bases in between. The CDR3 coding sequence is TGTGCCAGCAGTGATGGAGCTAACTATGGCTACACCTTC. Residues: CASSDGANYGYTF.

This chain uses TRBV28 with TRBJ2-1, with TRBD1 identical over 9 bases. Germline trimming cut 6 bases from V and 12 bases from J; bases unmatched to any gene: 12. The CDR3 runs 14 residues. Germline CDR1 reads MDHEN; CDR2 reads SYDVKM. Here the CDR3 DNA reads TGTGCCAGCAGCCGAATAGGAACGGGACAGGGGCAGTTCTTC. Translating it yields CASSRIGTGQGQFF. Together with reference TRBV28 and TRBJ2-1, the CDR3 gives the full variable domain: DVKVTQSSRYLVKRTGEKVFLECVQDMDHENMFWYRQDPGLGLRLIYFSYDVKMKEKGDIPEGYSVSREKKERFSLILESASTNQTSMYLCASSRIGTGQGQFFGPGTRLTVL.

There are a few counts of this clonotype. CDR3 sequence: CASGVPDRDNQPQHF. Written as DNA, the CDR3 is TGTGCCAGCGGCGTTCCGGACAGGGATAATCAGCCCCAGCATTTT. The chain couples TRBV28 to TRBJ1-5, with TRBD1 matching over 8 bases. The germline V gene has CDR1 MDHEN and CDR2 SYDVKM. The junction had 10 bases not matched to a gene; V was cut back by 8 bases and J by 4 bases. CDR3 size: 15 residues.

This clonotype showed up just a few times. V is TRBV11-2 and J is TRBJ2-6; TRBD1 matches at 9 bases. Trimming removed 4 bases from V and 4 bases from J; junction bases left unmatched: 8. The germline CDR1 and CDR2 sequences are SGHAT and FQNNGV. This CDR3 comprises 17 residues. Written as DNA, the CDR3 is TGTGCCAGCAGCTCGGGGACAGGGTTGGGGGGGGCCAACGTCCTGACTTTC. Translated: CASSSGTGLGGANVLTF.

The rearrangement joins TRBV20-1 to TRBJ1-2; the D gene is possibly TRBD1 (5 bases). Trimming removed 1 base at V and 7 bases at J, with 28 bases between. CDR3 length: 18 amino acids. CDR1 and CDR2 (germline): DFQATT, SNEGSKA (reference sequence). CDR3 sequence reads: CSARAVGVGVGVERGYTF. In DNA form, the CDR3 reads TGCAGTGCTAGAGCCGTGGGTGTGGGCGTGGGGGTAGAGCGTGGCTACACCTTC.